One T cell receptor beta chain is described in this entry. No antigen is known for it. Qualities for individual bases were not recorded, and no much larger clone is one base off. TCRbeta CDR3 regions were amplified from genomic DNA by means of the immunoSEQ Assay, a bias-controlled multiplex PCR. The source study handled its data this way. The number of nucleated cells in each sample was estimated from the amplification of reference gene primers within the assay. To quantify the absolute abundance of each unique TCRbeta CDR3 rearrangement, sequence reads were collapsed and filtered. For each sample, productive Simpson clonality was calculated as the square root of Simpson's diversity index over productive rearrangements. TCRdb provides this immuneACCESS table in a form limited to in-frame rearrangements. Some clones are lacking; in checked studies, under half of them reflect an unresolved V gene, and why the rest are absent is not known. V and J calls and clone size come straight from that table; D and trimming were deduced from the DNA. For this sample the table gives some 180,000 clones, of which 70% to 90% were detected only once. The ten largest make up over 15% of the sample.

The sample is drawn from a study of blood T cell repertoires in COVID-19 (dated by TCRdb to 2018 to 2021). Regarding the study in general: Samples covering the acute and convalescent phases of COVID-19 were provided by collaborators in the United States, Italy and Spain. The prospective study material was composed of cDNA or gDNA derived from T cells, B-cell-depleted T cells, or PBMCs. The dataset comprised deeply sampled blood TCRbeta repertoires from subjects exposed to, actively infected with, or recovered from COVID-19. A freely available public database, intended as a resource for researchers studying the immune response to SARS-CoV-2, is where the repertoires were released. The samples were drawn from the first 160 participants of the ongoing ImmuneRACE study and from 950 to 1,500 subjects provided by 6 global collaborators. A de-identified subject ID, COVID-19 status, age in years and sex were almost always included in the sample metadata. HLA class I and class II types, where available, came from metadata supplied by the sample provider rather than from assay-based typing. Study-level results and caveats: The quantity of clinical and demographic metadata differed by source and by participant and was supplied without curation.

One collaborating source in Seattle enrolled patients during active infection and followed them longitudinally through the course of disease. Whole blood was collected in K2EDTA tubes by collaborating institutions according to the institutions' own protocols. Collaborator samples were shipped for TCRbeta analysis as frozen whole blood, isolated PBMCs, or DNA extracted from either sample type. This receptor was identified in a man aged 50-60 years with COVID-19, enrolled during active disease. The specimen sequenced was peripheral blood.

CDR3 loop: CASSQTDGTYEQYF. The DNA sequence is given as TGTGCCAGCAGCCAAACGGACGGGACCTACGAGCAGTACTTC. The sequence is built from TRBV4-2 and TRBJ2-7; tentative D gene TRBD2, with 5 bases matching. Reading the germline V gene gives CDR1 LGHNA and CDR2 YNFKEQ. The CDR3 goes from the cysteine to the phenylalanine over 14 residues. Just the 42-base CDR3 DNA is kept, in frame starting at base 1. V loses 2 bases of germline sequence and J loses 2 bases, and the interval between the two ends is 10 bases.